This TCR beta chain was found in a study of OX40 agonist ivuxolimab in advanced cancers. The wider study: Past anti-PD-1, anti-PD-L1 or anti-CTLA-4 therapy was accepted, and approximately 37% had received some.

CDR1 is LNHDA, CDR2 SQIVND, per germline (reference sequence). Trimming shortened V by 6 bases and J by 5 bases, and 26 bases separated the two germline ends. The CDR3 is 17 residues long. With regard to this clone: Antigen specificity is unknown.

Generated by immunoSEQ multiplex PCR, the TCRdb table keeps only in-frame clones and is missing some. This repertoire shows 90,000 to 120,000 clones, under 95% found once; its top ten account for approximately 1.1%. Study findings and constraints: CD4+ and CD8+ blood T cells expanded clonally by week 6 at 0.1 to 3.0 mg/kg. Certain nonresponders additionally had low normalized T-cell clonal expansion.

The sequences come from CD4+ or CD8+ T cells sorted from blood, collected in a trial of the OX40 agonist ivuxolimab. The V and J genes are TRBV19 and TRBJ2-7, with D tentatively TRBD1 (8 bases). The sequence was obtained from an adult with an advanced solid tumor such as melanoma, head and neck, liver or kidney cancer. CDR3 bases: TGTGCCAGTAGCCATCCCCTGTCGACAGGGGAGGGTCACGAGCAGTACTTC. It specifies CASSHPLSTGEGHEQYF. Drawing the rest from reference TRBV19 and TRBJ2-7, the complete variable domain is DGGITQSPKYLFRKEGQNVTLSCEQNLNHDAMYWYRQDPGQGLRLIYYSQIVNDFQKGDIAEGYSVSREKKESFPLTVTSAQKNPTAFYLCASSHPLSTGEGHEQYFGPGTRLTVT.